This T cell receptor (beta chain) was profiled in a study of CD8 T cells in Susac syndrome. Germline CDR1 DFQATT, CDR2 SNEGSKA (reference sequence). V was pared by 2 bases and J by 6 bases, with 4 bases of the junction left unmatched. There are 14 residues in the CDR3. After extraction with the RNeasy kit, roughly 0.45 to 1 ug of the RNA was reverse transcribed using random hexamers. TCRdb used MiXCR to reprocess the immunoSEQ multiplex PCR reads, holding one entry per CDR3 protein. The sample includes around 200,000 distinct CDR3 sequences, around 93% of them seen just once. Sequencing input: CD4+ T cells from PBMCs. The J gene is TRBJ2-1, the V gene TRBV20-1, with TRBD2 matching over 10 bases. The sequence came from a human donor with multiple sclerosis. The CDR3 sequence is CSARTLAGINEQFF. CDR3 in DNA: TGCAGTGCTAGAACACTAGCGGGGATCAATGAGCAGTTCTTC.